The rows below give T cell receptor beta chains drawn from one sample of a study of T cells in Graves' hyperthyroidism and ophthalmopathy. TCRdb redid the calling of the multiplex PCR reads with MiXCR, one entry per CDR3 protein. The sample consists of about 520,000 distinct CDR3 sequences, less than 25% of them appearing once. The sample was blood. The receptors here all came from a man between 18 and 29 years old with Graves' hyperthyroidism. Each CDR3 is given with its conserved first and last residue. D genes are given only for firm matches. The size field is filled for only some rows; it gives once, few, many or a size class.

size: once
J: TRBJ2-1
D: .
length: 14
V: TRBV28
DNA: TGTGCCAGCAGGAGGACAGCTTCCTACAATGAGCAGTTCTTC
CDR3: CASRRTASYNEQFF

size: many
J: TRBJ1-6
D: .
length: 15
V: TRBV6-5
DNA: TGTGCCAGCAGTTACTGGGGAAACTCAAATTCACCCCTCCACTTT
CDR3: CASSYWGNSNSPLHF

size: many
J: TRBJ1-1
D: .
length: 13
V: TRBV2
DNA: TGTGCCAGCAGCCTCGGCTCGGGCGGGGGAGCTTTCTTT
CDR3: CASSLGSGGGAFF

size: many
J: TRBJ1-3
D: .
length: 12
V: TRBV30
DNA: TGTGCCTGTAAAAAGGCTGGAAACACCATATATTTT
CDR3: CACKKAGNTIYF

size: .
J: TRBJ2-7
D: .
length: 14
V: TRBV27
DNA: TGTGCCAGCAGCCCCGAACTCGGGATCTACGAGCAGTACTTC
CDR3: CASSPELGIYEQYF

size: many
J: TRBJ1-2
D: TRBD1
length: 13
V: TRBV12-3/TRBV12-4
DNA: TGTGCCAGCAGGGAGGGACAGGTTCATGGCTACACCTTC
CDR3: CASREGQVHGYTF

size: many
J: TRBJ1-2
D: TRBD1
length: 18
V: TRBV6-1
DNA: TGTGCCAGCAGTGAGGGTGGCAGGGGGTACCGGTGGGACTATGGCTACACCTTC
CDR3: CASSEGGRGYRWDYGYTF

size: few
J: TRBJ1-2
D: .
length: 14
V: TRBV7-9
DNA: TGTGCCAGCGCAATATGGGCGGAGCGGGATGGCTACACCTTC
CDR3: CASAIWAERDGYTF

size: .
J: TRBJ2-2
D: .
length: 17
V: TRBV6-5
DNA: TGTACCAGCAGTTACGCCGTTGAGTTCGCGAACACCGGGGAGCTGTTTTTT
CDR3: CTSSYAVEFANTGELFF

size: .
J: TRBJ2-7
D: TRBD1
length: 17
V: TRBV6-2/TRBV6-3
DNA: TGTGCCAGCAGTAGGGACAGGGGGTCTTCTTGGCGGAACGAGCAGTACTTC
CDR3: CASSRDRGSSWRNEQYF